One and the same sample provided the 21 T cell receptor beta chains below, sequenced in a study of T cells in Graves' hyperthyroidism and ophthalmopathy. Amplification targeted TCR beta CDR3 regions from RNA transcripts. A set of HTBI primers served as the primers for a first-round RT-PCR of the TCR CDR3. Each CDR3 protein is one row after TCRdb ran MiXCR on the multiplex PCR reads. Altogether some 600,000 distinct CDR3 sequences are present, about 14% being singletons, with the ten largest covering around 5.4%. The sequenced sample was blood. The origin of the receptors is a woman between 25 and 40 years old with Graves' hyperthyroidism that later progressed to Graves' ophthalmopathy.

This clonotype came up many times. The chain links TRBV9 to TRBJ2-7; a weak D match, TRBD1 (6 bases). The CDR3 has 14 amino acids. Germline values: CDR1 SGDLS, CDR2 YYNGEE. Trimming took off 3 bases at V and 7 bases at J, with 17 bases between the two ends. CDR3 loop: CASSALGAGTEQYF. CDR3 DNA sequence: TGTGCCAGCAGCGCTCTAGGGGCTGGGACAGAGCAGTACTTC. The whole variable domain, remainder taken from reference TRBV9 and TRBJ2-7, is DSGVTQTPKHLITATGQRVTLRCSPRSGDLSVYWYQQSLDQGLQFLIQYYNGEERAKGNILERFSAQQFPDLHSELNLSSLELGDSALYFCASSALGAGTEQYFGPGTRLTVT.

The rearrangement links TRBV30 to TRBJ2-2, with TRBD1 as a possible D gene (7 bases). Trimming took 5 bases from V and 7 from J, leaving 17 bases between them. Germline V gives CDR1 GTSNPN, CDR2 SVGIG (reference sequence). The CDR3 loop spans 14 amino acids. The CDR3 region is CAWGGIDRVGELFF. The CDR3 DNA sequence: TGTGCCTGGGGGGGGATTGACAGGGTCGGGGAGCTGTTTTTT. Full variable domain (outside the CDR3, taken from reference TRBV30 and TRBJ2-2): SQTIHQWPATLVQPVGSPLSLECTVEGTSNPNLYWYRQAAGRGLQLLFYSVGIGQISSEVPQNLSASRPQDRQFILSSKKLLLSDSGFYLCAWGGIDRVGELFFGEGSRLTVL.

The J gene is TRBJ2-2, the V gene TRBV15; D gene ambiguous. Germline loops: CDR1 LNHNV, CDR2 YYDKDF (reference sequence). The CDR3 runs to 13 residues. V lost 1 base, J lost 6 bases, and 6 bases lay in between. The CDR3 here is CATSRVGSGELFF. The CDR3 nucleotides are TGTGCCACCAGCAGAGTTGGGTCCGGGGAGCTGTTTTTT.

This clonotype came up many times. The chain recombines TRBV20-1 with TRBJ2-7; 7 bases fit TRBD2. The trim removed 3 bases at V and 0 bases at J, leaving 8 bases unmatched. Germline CDR1 DFQATT, CDR2 SNEGSKA (reference sequence). The CDR3 length is 15 residues. The DNA for the CDR3 is TGCAGTGCTAGTGTTAACGGGAGGTCCTCCTACGAGCAGTACTTC. It translates to CSASVNGRSSYEQYF.

This chain connects TRBV5-5 to TRBJ2-7, with D uncertain. This CDR3 has 10 residues. The V end was cut by 6 bases, the J end by 9 bases, with 10 bases between. The germline V gene has CDR1 SGHKS and CDR2 YYEKEE (reference sequence). CDR3 sequence: CASKGVGQYF. The CDR3 region has the DNA TGTGCCAGCAAGGGTGTCGGGCAGTACTTC.

This clonotype was observed at least ten times. The chain recombines TRBV30 with TRBJ1-2; D gene ambiguous. Germline V lookup: CDR1 GTSNPN, CDR2 SVGIG (reference sequence). The CDR3 runs 13 residues. V lost 8 bases and J lost 11, with 24 bases in between. CDR3 bases: TGTGCCCAACTCCCCACTCATACTCGGGAGTACACCTTC. Its translation is CAQLPTHTREYTF.

V gene TRBV2 combines with J gene TRBJ2-7; TRBD2 agrees at 10 bases. The CDR3 totals 17 residues. The J segment lost 2 bases and the V segment lost 9 bases, leaving 16 bases of the junction unmatched. Looked up from germline, CDR1 is SNHLY and CDR2 is FYNNEI. DNA of the CDR3: TGTGCCAGAGGGGAGCCGACTAGCGGGCGCGCTACCTACGAGCAGTACTTC. It translates to CARGEPTSGRATYEQYF.

About this clonotype: This may stem from a read error, because a much larger clone lies one nucleotide away. The chain carries TRBV28 and TRBJ2-1, with 7 nucleotides matching TRBD1. With V trimmed by 6 bases and J by 8 bases, 10 bases remained unmatched. In germline, CDR1 is MDHEN, CDR2 SYDVKM. CDR3 size: 14 residues. Written as DNA, the CDR3 is TGTGCCAGCAGCTCGAAGAACAGGGGTCATGAGCAGTTCTTC. As protein: CASSSKNRGHEQFF.

This clonotype showed up many times. The chain combines TRBV11-1 with TRBJ2-7; 9 bases line up with TRBD1. Germline V gene lookup returns CDR1 SGHAT and CDR2 FQDESV (reference sequence). CDR3 length equals 15 residues. J lost 0 bases, V lost 5 bases, and 5 bases had no gene match. CDR3 nucleotide sequence: TGTGCCAGCAGCGCGGGACAGGGTGGCTCCTACGAGCAGTACTTC. Translated, it gives CASSAGQGGSYEQYF.

This clonotype was counted ten times or more. V and J are TRBV30 and TRBJ1-6; TRBD1 aligns across 9 bases. The CDR3 is 15 amino acids. Per germline, CDR1 GTSNPN and CDR2 SVGIG (reference sequence). The ends lost 4 bases at V and 9 bases at J; junction bases unmatched: 10. The CDR3 loop is CAWTAGGTGISPLHF. The DNA for the CDR3 is TGTGCCTGGACCGCTGGGGGGACAGGGATTTCACCCCTCCACTTT.

This clonotype was counted ten times or more. V usage is TRBV5-1 and J usage is TRBJ2-7, with D possibly TRBD1 on 5 matching bases. Germline CDR1 is SGHRS and CDR2 is YFSETQ. V lost 1 base and J lost 7, with 9 bases in between. The length of the CDR3 is 12 residues. The CDR3 region has the DNA TGCGCCAGCAGCTTGACAGGCTGGGAGCAGTACTTC. Protein sequence: CASSLTGWEQYF.

Ten or more counts support this clonotype. The gene calls are TRBV29-1 and TRBJ2-5; D possibly corresponds to TRBD2 (7 bases). CDR3 length: 14 residues. Germline V gene sequence: CDR1 SQVTM, CDR2 ANQGSEA. Trimming stripped 6 bases from V and 4 bases from J, with 18 bases between. The CDR3 DNA reads as TGCAGCGTGCCCGGGGGGCTAGCGCGAGAGACCCAGTACTTC. It translates to CSVPGGLARETQYF.

This clonotype was observed at least ten times. This chain joins TRBV24-1 and TRBJ2-1, with 13 bases matching TRBD2. The CDR3 consists of 17 residues. Germline V CDR1 and CDR2: KGHDR, SFDVKD. The J segment lost 8 bases and the V segment lost 8 bases, leaving 14 bases of the junction unmatched. As DNA, the CDR3 is TGTGCCACCAAGCCCCTCAGACTAGCGGGAGGAACCCATGAGCAGTTCTTC. Translating it yields CATKPLRLAGGTHEQFF.

This clonotype has just a few counts. The rearrangement links TRBV20-1 to TRBJ2-1; 10 bases align to TRBD2. Germline V lookup: CDR1 DFQATT, CDR2 SNEGSKA (reference sequence). The CDR3 is 19 residues long. J gave up 0 bases and V 0 bases, and 11 bases lay outside the gene matches. The DNA of the CDR3 is TGCAGTGCTAGAGATTTTGCTAGCGGGAGTAAGGGCTCCTACAATGAGCAGTTCTTC. Its protein is CSARDFASGSKGSYNEQFF.

This clonotype turned up a few times. The CDR3 protein is CASSLSPGQSYEQYF. Here the CDR3 DNA reads TGTGCCAGCAGCTTATCTCCGGGACAGTCCTACGAGCAGTACTTC. The V gene is TRBV7-9, the J gene TRBJ2-7; 7 nucleotides match TRBD1. CDR1 and CDR2 (germline): SEHNR, FQNEAQ (reference sequence). With 2 bases clipped from V and 1 base from J, the junction kept 5 bases outside the gene matches. The CDR3 extends over 15 amino acids.

This clonotype was found many times. The chain joins TRBV10-2 to TRBJ1-4; D may be TRBD1 (5 bases). Trimming shortened V by 4 bases and J by 8 bases, and 8 bases separated the two germline ends. The CDR3 length is 12 residues. Germline V CDR1 and CDR2: WSHSY, SAAADI. The CDR3: CASSAQGEKLFF. The CDR3 coding sequence is TGCGCCAGCAGTGCCCAGGGAGAAAAACTGTTTTTT.

This chain connects TRBV19 to TRBJ2-3, with 7 nucleotides matching TRBD1. The CDR3 consists of 15 residues. Germline lookup yields CDR1 LNHDA and CDR2 SQIVND (reference sequence). After removal of 4 bases from V and 1 base from J, the junction contained 5 bases not matched to a gene. The CDR3 DNA reads TGTGCCAGTAGTAAGGTAACAGGGGGCACAGATACGCAGTATTTT. Encoded protein: CASSKVTGGTDTQYF.

This clonotype was detected many times. One base away lies a much larger clone, so this may be a sequencing read error. CDR3 loop: CASSNAGRAPLHF. CDR3 sequence (DNA): TGTGCCAGCAGTAACGCCGGGAGGGCACCCCTCCACTTT. The chain carries TRBV2 and TRBJ1-6; no firm D call. The germline V and J ends were trimmed by 5 bases and 11 bases, with 13 bases remaining between them. The CDR3 covers 13 residues. The germline CDR1 and CDR2 sequences are SNHLY and FYNNEI.

There are many counts of this clonotype. The V gene is TRBV27, the J gene TRBJ2-5; D call uncertain. This CDR3 has 12 residues. Trimming cost V 0 bases and J 5 bases, with 4 bases left between them. Per the germline V gene, CDR1 is MNHEY and CDR2 is SMNVEV (reference sequence). The CDR3 protein is CASSLSGETQYF. In DNA, the CDR3 is TGTGCCAGCAGTTTATCGGGGGAGACCCAGTACTTC.

This clonotype was picked up many times. V and J are TRBV20-1 and TRBJ2-7, with D maybe TRBD2 (6 bases). The CDR3 loop spans 14 amino acids. Germline CDR1 is DFQATT and CDR2 is SNEGSKA (reference sequence). Trimming cost V 6 bases and J 2 bases, with 17 bases left between them. The CDR3 is CSARLVSPPYEQYF. CDR3 DNA: TGCAGTGCCAGACTAGTATCTCCCCCCTACGAGCAGTACTTC.

At least ten counts were recorded for this clonotype. The gene calls are TRBV19 and TRBJ1-1, with 8 bases matching TRBD1. Germline assignment: CDR1 LNHDA and CDR2 SQIVND (reference sequence). The CDR3 runs 15 residues. V shed 3 bases, J shed 2 bases, and the junction held 5 bases outside the gene matches. This CDR3 reads CASSMGQVFNTEAFF. In nucleotides, the CDR3 is TGTGCCAGTAGTATGGGACAGGTTTTCAACACTGAAGCTTTCTTT.